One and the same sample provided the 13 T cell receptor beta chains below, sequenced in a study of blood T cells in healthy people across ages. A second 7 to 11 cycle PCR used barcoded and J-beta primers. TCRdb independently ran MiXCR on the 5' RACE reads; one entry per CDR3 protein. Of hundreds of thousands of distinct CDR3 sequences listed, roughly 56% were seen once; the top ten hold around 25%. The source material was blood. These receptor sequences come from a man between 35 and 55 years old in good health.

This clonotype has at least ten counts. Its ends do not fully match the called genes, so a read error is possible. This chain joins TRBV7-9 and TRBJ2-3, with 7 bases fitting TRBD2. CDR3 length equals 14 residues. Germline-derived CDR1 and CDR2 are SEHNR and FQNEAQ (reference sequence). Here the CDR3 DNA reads TGCGCCAGCAGCTTGGGGGGGGTCACAGATACGCAGTATTTT. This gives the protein CASSLGGVTDTQYF.

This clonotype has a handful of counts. For the CDR3, the DNA is TGTGCCAGCAGCCAAGGGAGCCGCTTAGCCAAAAACATTCAGTACTTC. The encoded protein is CASSQGSRLAKNIQYF. The rearrangement links TRBV14 to TRBJ2-4; D is unclear. The germline gives CDR1 SGHDN, CDR2 FVKESK. CDR3 size: 16 residues. Trimming took 1 base from V and 0 from J, leaving 10 bases between them.

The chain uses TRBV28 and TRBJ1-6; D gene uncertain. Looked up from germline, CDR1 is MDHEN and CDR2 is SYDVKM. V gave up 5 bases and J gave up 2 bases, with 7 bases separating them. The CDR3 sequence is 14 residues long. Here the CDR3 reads CASSLVPYNSPLHF. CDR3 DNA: TGTGCCAGCAGTCTTGTGCCCTATAATTCACCCCTCCACTTT.

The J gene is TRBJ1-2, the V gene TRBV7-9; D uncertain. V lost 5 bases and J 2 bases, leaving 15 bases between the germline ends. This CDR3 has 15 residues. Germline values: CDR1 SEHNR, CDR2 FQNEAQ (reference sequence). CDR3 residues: CASSPPLGRNYGYTF. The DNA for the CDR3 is TGTGCCAGCAGCCCCCCGTTGGGCAGAAACTATGGCTACACCTTC. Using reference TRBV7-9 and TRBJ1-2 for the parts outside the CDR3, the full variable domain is DTGVSQNPRHKITKRGQNVTFRCDPISEHNRLYWYRQTLGQGPEFLTYFQNEAQLEKSRLLSDRFSAERPKGSFSTLEIQRTEQGDSAMYLCASSPPLGRNYGYTFGSGTRLTVV.

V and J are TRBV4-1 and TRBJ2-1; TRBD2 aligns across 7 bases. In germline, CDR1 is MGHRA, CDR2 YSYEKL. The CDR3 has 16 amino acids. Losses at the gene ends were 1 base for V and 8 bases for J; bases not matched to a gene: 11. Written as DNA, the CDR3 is TGCGCCAGCAGCCAAGTCCTCAGCGGGGAAATCTATGAGCAGTTCTTC. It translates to CASSQVLSGEIYEQFF.

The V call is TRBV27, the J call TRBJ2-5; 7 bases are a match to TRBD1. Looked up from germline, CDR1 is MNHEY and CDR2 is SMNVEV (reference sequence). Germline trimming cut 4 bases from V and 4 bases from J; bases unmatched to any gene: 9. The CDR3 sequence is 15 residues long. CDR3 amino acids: CASSSRQGTRETQYF. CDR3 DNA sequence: TGTGCCAGCAGTTCTCGACAGGGAACGAGAGAGACCCAGTACTTC.

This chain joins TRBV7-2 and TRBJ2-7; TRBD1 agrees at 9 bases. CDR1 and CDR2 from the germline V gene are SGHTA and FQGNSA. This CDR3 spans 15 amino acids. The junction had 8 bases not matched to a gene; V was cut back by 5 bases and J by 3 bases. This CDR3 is CASSALGTGRYEQYF. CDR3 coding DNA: TGTGCCAGCAGCGCACTGGGGACAGGGCGCTACGAGCAGTACTTC.

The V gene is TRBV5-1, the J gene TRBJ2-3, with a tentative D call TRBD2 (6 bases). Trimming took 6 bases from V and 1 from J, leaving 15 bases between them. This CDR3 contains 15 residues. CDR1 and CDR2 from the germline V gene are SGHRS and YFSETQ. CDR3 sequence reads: CASTVALARTDTQYF. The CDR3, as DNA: TGCGCCAGCACGGTCGCTCTAGCGCGCACAGATACGCAGTATTTT.

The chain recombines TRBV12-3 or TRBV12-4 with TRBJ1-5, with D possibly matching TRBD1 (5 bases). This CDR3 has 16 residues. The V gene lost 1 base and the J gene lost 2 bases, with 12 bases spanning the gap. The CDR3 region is CASSLERGRGNQPQHF. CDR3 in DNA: TGTGCCAGCAGTTTAGAAAGGGGTAGGGGCAATCAGCCCCAGCATTTT.

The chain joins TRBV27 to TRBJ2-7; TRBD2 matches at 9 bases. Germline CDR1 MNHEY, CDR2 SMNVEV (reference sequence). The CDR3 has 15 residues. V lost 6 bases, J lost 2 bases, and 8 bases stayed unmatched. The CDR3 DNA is TGTGCCAGCAGGGGAGGGGCTAGCGGGACCTACGAGCAGTACTTC. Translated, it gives CASRGGASGTYEQYF.

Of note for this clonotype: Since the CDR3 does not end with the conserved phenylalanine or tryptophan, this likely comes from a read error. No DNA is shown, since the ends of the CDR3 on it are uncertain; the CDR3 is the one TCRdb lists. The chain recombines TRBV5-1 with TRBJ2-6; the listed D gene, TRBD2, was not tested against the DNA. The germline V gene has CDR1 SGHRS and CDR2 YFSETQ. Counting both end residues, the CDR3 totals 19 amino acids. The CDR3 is CASSLVGLAGLSGANVLTI.

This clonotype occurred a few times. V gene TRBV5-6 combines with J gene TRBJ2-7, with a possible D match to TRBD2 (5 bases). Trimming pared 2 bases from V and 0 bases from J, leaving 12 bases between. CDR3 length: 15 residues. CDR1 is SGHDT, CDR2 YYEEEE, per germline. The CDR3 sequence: CASSFLSGSSYEQYF. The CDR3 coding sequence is TGTGCCAGCAGCTTCCTCTCTGGGAGCTCCTACGAGCAGTACTTC.

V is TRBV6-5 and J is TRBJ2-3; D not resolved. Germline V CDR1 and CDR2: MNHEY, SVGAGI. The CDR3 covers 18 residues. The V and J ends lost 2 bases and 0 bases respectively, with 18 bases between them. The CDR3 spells CASSYGNVGVWSTDTQYF. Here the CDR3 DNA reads TGTGCCAGCAGTTACGGGAATGTCGGTGTTTGGAGCACAGATACGCAGTATTTT.